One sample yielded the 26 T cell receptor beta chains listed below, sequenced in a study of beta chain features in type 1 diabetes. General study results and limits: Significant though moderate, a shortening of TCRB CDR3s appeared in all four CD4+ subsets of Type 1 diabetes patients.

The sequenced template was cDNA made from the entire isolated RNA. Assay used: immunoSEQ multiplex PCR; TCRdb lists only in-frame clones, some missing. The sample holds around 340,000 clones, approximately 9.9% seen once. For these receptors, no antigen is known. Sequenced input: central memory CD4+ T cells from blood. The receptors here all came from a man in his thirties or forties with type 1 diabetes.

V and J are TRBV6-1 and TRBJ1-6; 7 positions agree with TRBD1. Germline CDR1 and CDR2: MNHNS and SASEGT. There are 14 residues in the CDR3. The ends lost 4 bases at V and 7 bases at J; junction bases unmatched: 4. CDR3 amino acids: CASSADRANSPLHF. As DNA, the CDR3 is TGTGCCAGCAGTGCCGACAGGGCCAATTCACCCCTCCACTTT.

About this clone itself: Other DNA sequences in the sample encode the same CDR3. The CDR3 loop reads CASSLLNTDTQYF. The CDR3 DNA reads TGTGCCAGCAGCTTACTTAACACAGATACGCAGTATTTT. The rearrangement uses TRBV7-2 and TRBJ2-3; D gene uncertain. Trimming left V 2 bases short and J 2 bases short, with 5 bases between. Germline V CDR1 and CDR2: SGHTA, FQGNSA. The CDR3 is 13 amino acids. Variable domain in full (rest from reference TRBV7-2 and TRBJ2-3): GAGVSQSPSNKVTEKGKDVELRCDPISGHTALYWYRQSLGQGLEFLIYFQGNSAPDKSGLPSDRFSAERTGGSVSTLTIQRTQQEDSAVYLCASSLLNTDTQYFGPGTRLTVL.

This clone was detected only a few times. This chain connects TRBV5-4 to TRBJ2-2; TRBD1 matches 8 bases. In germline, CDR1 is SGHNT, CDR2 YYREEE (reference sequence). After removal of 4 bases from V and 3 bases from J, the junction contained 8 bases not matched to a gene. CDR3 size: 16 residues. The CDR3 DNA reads TGTGCCAGCAGCGACCGACAGGGGCGCTACACCGGGGAGCTGTTTTTT. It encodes CASSDRQGRYTGELFF.

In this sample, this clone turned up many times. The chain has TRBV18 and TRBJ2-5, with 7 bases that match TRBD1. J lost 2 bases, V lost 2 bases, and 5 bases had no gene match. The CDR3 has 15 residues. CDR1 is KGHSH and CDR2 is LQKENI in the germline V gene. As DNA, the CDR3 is TGTGCCAGCTCACCATCCACAGGGGATCAAGAGACCCAGTACTTC. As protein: CASSPSTGDQETQYF.

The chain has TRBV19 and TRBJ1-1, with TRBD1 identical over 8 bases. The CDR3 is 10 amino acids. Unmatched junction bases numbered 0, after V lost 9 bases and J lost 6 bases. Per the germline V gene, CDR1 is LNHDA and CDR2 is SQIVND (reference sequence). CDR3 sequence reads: CASRGPEAFF. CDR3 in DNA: TGTGCCAGCAGGGGGCCTGAAGCTTTCTTT. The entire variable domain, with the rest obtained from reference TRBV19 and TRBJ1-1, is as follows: DGGITQSPKYLFRKEGQNVTLSCEQNLNHDAMYWYRQDPGQGLRLIYYSQIVNDFQKGDIAEGYSVSREKKESFPLTVTSAQKNPTAFYLCASRGPEAFFGQGTRLTVV.

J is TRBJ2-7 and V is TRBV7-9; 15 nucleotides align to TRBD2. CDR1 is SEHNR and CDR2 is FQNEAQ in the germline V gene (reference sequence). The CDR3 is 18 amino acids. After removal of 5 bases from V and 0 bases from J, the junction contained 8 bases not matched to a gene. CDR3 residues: CASSQEGLAGGFSYEQYF. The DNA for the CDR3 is TGTGCCAGCAGCCAGGAGGGACTAGCGGGGGGCTTCTCCTACGAGCAGTACTTC.

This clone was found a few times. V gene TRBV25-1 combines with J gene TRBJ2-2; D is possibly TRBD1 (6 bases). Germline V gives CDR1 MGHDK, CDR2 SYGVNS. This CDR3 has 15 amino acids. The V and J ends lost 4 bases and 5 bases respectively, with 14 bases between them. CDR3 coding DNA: TGTGCCAGCAGTGGTACAGGGCTTTGGACCGGGGAGCTGTTTTTT. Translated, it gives CASSGTGLWTGELFF.

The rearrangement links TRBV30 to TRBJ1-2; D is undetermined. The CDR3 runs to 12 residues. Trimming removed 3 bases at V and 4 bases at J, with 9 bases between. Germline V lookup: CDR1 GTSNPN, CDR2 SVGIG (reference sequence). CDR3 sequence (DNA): TGTGCCTGGAGCGGGTCAGGCTATGGCTACACCTTC. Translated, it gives CAWSGSGYGYTF. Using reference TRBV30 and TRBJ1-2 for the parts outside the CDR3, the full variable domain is SQTIHQWPATLVQPVGSPLSLECTVEGTSNPNLYWYRQAAGRGLQLLFYSVGIGQISSEVPQNLSASRPQDRQFILSSKKLLLSDSGFYLCAWSGSGYGYTFGSGTRLTVV.

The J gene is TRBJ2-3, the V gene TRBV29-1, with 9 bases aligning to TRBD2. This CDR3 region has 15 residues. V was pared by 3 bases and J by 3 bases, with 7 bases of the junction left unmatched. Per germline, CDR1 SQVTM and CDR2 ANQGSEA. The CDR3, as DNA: TGCAGCGTTGACGGGCTAGCGGGGATTACAGATACGCAGTATTTT. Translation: CSVDGLAGITDTQYF.

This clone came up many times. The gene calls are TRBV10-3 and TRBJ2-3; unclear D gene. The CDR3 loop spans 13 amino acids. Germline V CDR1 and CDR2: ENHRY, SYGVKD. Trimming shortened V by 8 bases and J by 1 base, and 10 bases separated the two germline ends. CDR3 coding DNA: TGTGCCATCGAGAACAGCGGCACAGATACGCAGTATTTT. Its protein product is CAIENSGTDTQYF.

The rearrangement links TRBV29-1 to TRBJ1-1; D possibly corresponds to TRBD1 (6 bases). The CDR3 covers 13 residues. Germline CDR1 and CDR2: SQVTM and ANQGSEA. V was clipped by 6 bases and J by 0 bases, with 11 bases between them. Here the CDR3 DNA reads TGCAGCGTCAGGGGACTCCTGAACACTGAAGCTTTCTTT. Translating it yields CSVRGLLNTEAFF.

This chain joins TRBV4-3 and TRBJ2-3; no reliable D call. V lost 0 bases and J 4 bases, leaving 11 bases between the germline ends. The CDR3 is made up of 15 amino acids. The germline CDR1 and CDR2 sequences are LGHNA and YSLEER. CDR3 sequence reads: CASSQDNEFADTQYF. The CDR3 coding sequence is TGCGCCAGCAGCCAAGATAATGAGTTTGCAGATACGCAGTATTTT.

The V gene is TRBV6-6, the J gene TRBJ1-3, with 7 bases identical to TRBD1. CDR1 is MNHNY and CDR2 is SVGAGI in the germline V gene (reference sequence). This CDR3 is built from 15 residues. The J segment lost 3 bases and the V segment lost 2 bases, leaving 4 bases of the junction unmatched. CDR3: CASSYPGQFGNTIYF. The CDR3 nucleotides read TGTGCCAGCAGTTACCCGGGACAGTTTGGAAACACCATATATTTT.

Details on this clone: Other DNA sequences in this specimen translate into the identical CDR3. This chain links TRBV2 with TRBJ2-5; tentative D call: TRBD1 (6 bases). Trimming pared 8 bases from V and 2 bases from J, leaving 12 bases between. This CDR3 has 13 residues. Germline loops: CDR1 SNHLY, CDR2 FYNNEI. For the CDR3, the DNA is TGTGCCAGCCGCCGGACAGAACAAGAGACCCAGTACTTC. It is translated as CASRRTEQETQYF.

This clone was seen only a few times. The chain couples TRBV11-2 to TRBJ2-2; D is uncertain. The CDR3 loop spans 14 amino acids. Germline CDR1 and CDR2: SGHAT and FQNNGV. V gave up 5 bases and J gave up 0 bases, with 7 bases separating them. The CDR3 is CASSRYANTGELFF. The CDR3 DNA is TGTGCCAGCAGCCGCTACGCGAACACCGGGGAGCTGTTTTTT.

The CDR3 DNA sequence: TGCAGCGTGGGGGGCGGTGGCTACTCTGGGGCCAACGTCCTGACTTTC. As protein: CSVGGGGYSGANVLTF. This sequence joins TRBV29-1 and TRBJ2-6, with D perhaps given as TRBD1 or TRBD2 (6 bases each). Trimming took off 6 bases at V and 0 bases at J, with 15 bases between the two ends. The CDR3 spans 16 residues. From germline, CDR1 is SQVTM and CDR2 ANQGSEA.

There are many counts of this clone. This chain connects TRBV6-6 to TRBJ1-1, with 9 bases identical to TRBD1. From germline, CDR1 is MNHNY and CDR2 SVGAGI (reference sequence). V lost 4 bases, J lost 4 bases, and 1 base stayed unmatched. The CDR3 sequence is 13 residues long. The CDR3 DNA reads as TGTGCCAGCAGTTGGGACAGGGCCACTGAAGCTTTCTTT. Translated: CASSWDRATEAFF.

This CDR3 reads CASSESTQVKGSYTF. The CDR3 DNA reads TGCGCCAGCAGTGAGTCTACTCAGGTCAAGGGAAGCTACACCTTC. The rearrangement joins TRBV10-2 to TRBJ1-2; no clear D gene. Trimming removed 0 bases at V and 9 bases at J, with 17 bases between. Germline V gives CDR1 WSHSY, CDR2 SAAADI. The CDR3 runs 15 residues.

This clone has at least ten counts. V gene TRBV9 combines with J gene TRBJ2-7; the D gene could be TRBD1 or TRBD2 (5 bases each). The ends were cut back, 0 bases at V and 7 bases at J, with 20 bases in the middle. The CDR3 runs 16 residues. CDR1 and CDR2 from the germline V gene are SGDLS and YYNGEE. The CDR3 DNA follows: TGTGCCAGCAGCGTAGCGGGGTCGGCAGGGCCTCGGGAGCAGTACTTC. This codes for CASSVAGSAGPREQYF.

This CDR3 reads CASRMTGLVQPQHF. CDR3 coding DNA: TGTGCCAGCAGGATGACAGGGCTCGTCCAGCCCCAGCATTTT. The chain uses TRBV27 and TRBJ1-5, with 7 bases identical to TRBD1. This CDR3 has 14 amino acids. Germline-derived CDR1 and CDR2 are MNHEY and SMNVEV (reference sequence). V gave up 6 bases and J gave up 7 bases; unmatched junction bases: 9.

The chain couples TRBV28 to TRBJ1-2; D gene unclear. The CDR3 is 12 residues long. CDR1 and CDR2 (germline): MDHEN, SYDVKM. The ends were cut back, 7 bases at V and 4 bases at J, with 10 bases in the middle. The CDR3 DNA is TGTGCCAGCACCTATCCTCCCTATGGCTACACCTTC. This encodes CASTYPPYGYTF.

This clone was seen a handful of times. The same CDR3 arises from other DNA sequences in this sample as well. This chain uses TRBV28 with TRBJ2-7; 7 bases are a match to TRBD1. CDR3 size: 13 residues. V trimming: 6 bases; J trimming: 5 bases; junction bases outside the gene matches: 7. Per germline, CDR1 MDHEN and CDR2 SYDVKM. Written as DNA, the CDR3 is TGTGCCAGCAGCCCTGACAGGGCGCACGAGCAGTACTTC. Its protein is CASSPDRAHEQYF.

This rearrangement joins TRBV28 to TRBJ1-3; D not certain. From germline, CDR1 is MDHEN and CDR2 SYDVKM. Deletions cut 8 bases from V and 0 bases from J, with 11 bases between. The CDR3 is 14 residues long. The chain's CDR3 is CASLSPSSGNTIYF. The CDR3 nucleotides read TGTGCCAGCCTAAGTCCCAGCTCTGGAAACACCATATATTTT.

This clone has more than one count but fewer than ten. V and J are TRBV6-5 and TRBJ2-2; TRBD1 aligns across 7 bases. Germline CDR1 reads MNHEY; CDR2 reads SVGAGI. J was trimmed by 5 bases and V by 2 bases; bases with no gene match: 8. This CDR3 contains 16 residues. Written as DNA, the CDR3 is TGTGCCAGCAGTTACCGAGGACAGGTCAAGACCGGGGAGCTGTTTTTT. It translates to CASSYRGQVKTGELFF.

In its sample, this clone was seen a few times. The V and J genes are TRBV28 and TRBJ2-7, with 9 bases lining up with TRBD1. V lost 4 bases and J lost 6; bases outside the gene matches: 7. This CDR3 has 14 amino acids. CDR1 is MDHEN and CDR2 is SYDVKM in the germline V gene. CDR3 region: CASSYVNRGREQYF. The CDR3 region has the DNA TGTGCCAGCAGTTACGTAAACAGGGGGCGCGAGCAGTACTTC.

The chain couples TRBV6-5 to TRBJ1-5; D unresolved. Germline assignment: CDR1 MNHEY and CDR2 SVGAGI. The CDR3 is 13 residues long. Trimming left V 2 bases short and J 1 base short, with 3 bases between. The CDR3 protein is CASSYDSNQPQHF. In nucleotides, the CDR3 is TGTGCCAGCAGTTACGACAGCAATCAGCCCCAGCATTTT.